This T cell receptor (beta chain) is drawn from a study of T cells after yellow fever vaccination. TCR cDNA was made by 5'RACE template switching, adding a universal primer site and UMIs. Via MiXCR, TCRdb re-called the 5' RACE reads, giving one row per CDR3 protein. Among approximately 330,000 distinct CDR3 sequences listed, roughly 4.3% were seen once. Germline V gene data show CDR1 as SQVTM and CDR2 as ANQGSEA. Trimming took 6 bases from V and 2 from J, leaving 6 bases between them. This CDR3 contains 11 residues. This clonotype was detected ten times or more. The gene calls are TRBV29-1 and TRBJ2-3; perhaps TRBD2 as D (5 bases). The sample here was PBMCs, taken 5 days after the yellow fever booster vaccination. This TCR derives from a man between 18 and 35 years old who received the YFV17D yellow fever vaccine. The CDR3 here is CSVDFTDTQYF. The CDR3 DNA is TGCAGCGTGGACTTCACAGATACGCAGTATTTT.